The 28 T cell receptor beta chains listed next were all sequenced from one sample in a study of CD8+CD57+ T cells in acquired aplastic anemia. Individuals selected for sequencing had exhibited CD8+CD57+ cell expansion on flow cytometry. Genomic DNA served as template for TCR beta VDJ and CDR3 profiling. In TCRdb, the reads were re-called with MiXCR into one record per CDR3 protein. The sample lists hundreds of thousands of distinct CDR3 sequences, approximately 32% seen once, with under 0.95% in the top ten. Sequencing used sorted CD4+, CD8+, or CD8+CD57+ T cells (not recorded which) from PBMCs. The receptor source for this set is a human donor with aplastic anemia.

This clonotype has ten or more counts. The J gene is TRBJ2-7, the V gene TRBV19, with TRBD2 matching over 14 bases. V shed 3 bases, J shed 5 bases, and the junction held 6 bases outside the gene matches. This CDR3 has 16 amino acids. CDR1 is LNHDA and CDR2 is SQIVND in the germline V gene (reference sequence). The CDR3 loop reads CASSMTSGRAFDEQYF. The CDR3 DNA reads TGTGCCAGTAGTATGACTAGCGGGAGGGCCTTCGACGAGCAGTACTTC.

There are many counts of this clonotype. The V and J genes are TRBV24-1 and TRBJ2-3, with 9 bases fitting TRBD1. The CDR3 loop spans 15 amino acids. Germline loops: CDR1 KGHDR, CDR2 SFDVKD. V lost 3 bases to trimming and J lost 4 bases; unmatched junction nucleotides: 4. CDR3 sequence reads: CATSDNRGPSDTQYF. The CDR3 region has the DNA TGTGCCACCAGTGATAACAGGGGGCCATCAGATACGCAGTATTTT.

This clonotype was found many times. The genes are TRBV2 and TRBJ2-7; D could derive from TRBD1 or TRBD2 (5 bases each). The CDR3 length is 13 residues. Between the trimmed V and J ends, which lost 7 bases and 2 bases, there was a span of 12 bases. The germline V gene has CDR1 SNHLY and CDR2 FYNNEI. The CDR3, as DNA: TGTGCCAGCAACCGGGACCAGACCTACGAGCAGTACTTC. This encodes CASNRDQTYEQYF. The full variable domain, rest sourced from reference TRBV2 and TRBJ2-7, is EPEVTQTPSHQVTQMGQEVILRCVPISNHLYFYWYRQILGQKVEFLVSFYNNEISEKSEIFDDQFSVERPDGSNFTLKIRSTKLEDSAMYFCASNRDQTYEQYFGPGTRLTVT.

This chain links TRBV7-8 with TRBJ2-2; D remains unclear. This CDR3 has 15 residues. Germline V gene lookup returns CDR1 SGHVS and CDR2 FQNEAQ. Deletions cut 5 bases from V and 5 bases from J, with 15 bases between. The CDR3 loop reads CASSPLARLTGELFF. The CDR3 nucleotides read TGTGCCAGCAGCCCATTGGCGAGGTTGACCGGGGAGCTGTTTTTT.

The table lists this clonotype with many counts. The chain employs TRBV4-2 and TRBJ2-7, with D possibly TRBD2 on 6 matching bases. V lost 3 bases and J lost 7, with 16 bases in between. This CDR3 is built from 14 residues. Germline assignment: CDR1 LGHNA and CDR2 YNFKEQ. The CDR3: CASSQPLASEEQYF. In DNA, the CDR3 is TGTGCCAGCAGCCAGCCCCTAGCGTCGGAGGAGCAGTACTTC.

As for this clonotype: A read error is possible here, since a much larger clone lies one base away. This chain uses TRBV2 with TRBJ2-2; D is unclear. Germline CDR1 is SNHLY and CDR2 is FYNNEI. This CDR3 region has 12 residues. V lost 11 bases, J lost 5 bases, and 12 bases lay in between. The CDR3 reads CACDRATGELFF. The CDR3 DNA reads TGTGCCTGCGACCGTGCTACCGGGGAGCTGTTTTTT.

V is TRBV7-9 and J is TRBJ2-1; TRBD1 might be the D (6 bases). V was cut by 5 bases and J by 10 bases, with 12 bases left in between. The CDR3 consists of 12 residues. Germline V gives CDR1 SEHNR, CDR2 FQNEAQ (reference sequence). This chain's CDR3 is CASSGGVVEQFF. For the CDR3, the DNA is TGTGCCAGCAGCGGGGGCGTGGTCGAGCAGTTCTTC.

This clonotype showed up just a few times. The rearrangement joins TRBV29-1 to TRBJ1-1; 12 bases line up with TRBD1. There are 17 residues in the CDR3. Germline V gene data show CDR1 as SQVTM and CDR2 as ANQGSEA. Germline trimming cut 4 bases from V and 5 bases from J; bases unmatched to any gene: 14. Here the CDR3 reads CSVGEFGTGGVGTEAFF. Written as DNA, the CDR3 is TGCAGCGTTGGAGAGTTCGGGACAGGGGGCGTAGGGACTGAAGCTTTCTTT.

This clonotype was counted only a few times. This may arise from a read error, as a much more abundant clone is one base away. This chain connects TRBV7-9 to TRBJ1-3; D unresolved. This CDR3 spans 11 amino acids. V lost 7 bases and J 4 bases, leaving 5 bases between the germline ends. The germline CDR1 and CDR2 sequences are SEHNR and FQNEAQ (reference sequence). In DNA, the CDR3 is TGTGCCAGCACCGAGGGAAACACCATATATTTT. As protein: CASTEGNTIYF.

This clonotype was counted between two and nine times. The chain recombines TRBV30 with TRBJ1-2, with 7 positions matching TRBD1. The germline gives CDR1 GTSNPN, CDR2 SVGIG (reference sequence). There are 15 residues in the CDR3. V gave up 5 bases and J gave up 8 bases; unmatched junction bases: 17. CDR3 bases: TGTGCCTGGGCCTCACAACAGGGGCCGACGACCGGCTACACCTTC. Translating it yields CAWASQQGPTTGYTF.

This clonotype has a count of ten or more. The chain uses TRBV20-1 and TRBJ2-3; the D gene is possibly TRBD1 (5 bases). Trimming pared 1 base from V and 4 bases from J, leaving 15 bases between. This CDR3 is 15 amino acids long. CDR1 is DFQATT, CDR2 SNEGSKA, per germline (reference sequence). In DNA form, the CDR3 reads TGCAGTGCTAGAGCAGGGTTCCTCCGGGCAGATACGCAGTATTTT. Its translation: CSARAGFLRADTQYF.

This sequence joins TRBV29-1 and TRBJ2-7, with 7 bases aligning to TRBD1. V shed 2 bases and J 3 bases; nucleotides not matched to a gene: 7. Germline lookup yields CDR1 SQVTM and CDR2 ANQGSEA. The CDR3 runs to 14 residues. CDR3 amino acids: CSVELPGQHYEQYF. The CDR3 DNA reads TGCAGCGTTGAACTTCCGGGACAGCACTACGAGCAGTACTTC.

This clonotype was detected a few times. The chain links TRBV19 to TRBJ1-1, with 10 positions matching TRBD1. Germline loops: CDR1 LNHDA, CDR2 SQIVND (reference sequence). The CDR3 contains 15 residues. Trimming removed 3 bases from V and 5 bases from J; junction bases left unmatched: 6. Written as DNA, the CDR3 is TGTGCCAGTAGTATTAGACAGGGGGCGGCGACTGAAGCTTTCTTT. Translated, it gives CASSIRQGAATEAFF.

V and J are TRBV6-5 and TRBJ1-4, with D hard to call. Germline values: CDR1 MNHEY, CDR2 SVGAGI. Trimming shortened V by 0 bases and J by 2 bases, and 7 bases separated the two germline ends. The CDR3 is made up of 15 amino acids. The chain's CDR3 is CASSYSGHTNEKLFF. The CDR3 bases are TGTGCCAGCAGTTACTCCGGGCATACTAATGAAAAACTGTTTTTT.

V usage is TRBV30 and J usage is TRBJ1-3; D call uncertain. Germline V gives CDR1 GTSNPN, CDR2 SVGIG (reference sequence). Trimming stripped 7 bases from V and 2 bases from J, with 9 bases between. CDR3 length: 12 amino acids. In DNA, the CDR3 is TGTGCCTTAGTGGTAGCTGGAAACACCATATATTTT. This gives the protein CALVVAGNTIYF.

The genes are TRBV19 and TRBJ2-6; no reliable D call. V lost 2 bases to trimming and J lost 4 bases, with 12 bases between them. Germline CDR1 and CDR2: LNHDA and SQIVND (reference sequence). The CDR3 is 16 amino acids. CDR3 DNA sequence: TGTGCCAGTAGTATAAGCATAGGTGCAGGGGCCAACGTCCTGACTTTC. Residues: CASSISIGAGANVLTF.

The genes are TRBV20-1 and TRBJ2-4; D assignment may be TRBD1 or TRBD2 (5 bases each). Germline CDR1 DFQATT, CDR2 SNEGSKA (reference sequence). V lost 2 bases and J lost 9, with 8 bases in between. This CDR3 has 11 residues. CDR3 sequence: CSARSRGIQYF. The CDR3 nucleotides read TGCAGTGCTAGATCGAGGGGCATTCAGTACTTC.

The table lists this clonotype with a few counts. The gene calls are TRBV15 and TRBJ2-6; 10 bases match TRBD1. Trimming cost V 1 base and J 11 bases; bases outside gene matches: 2. This CDR3 has 14 amino acids. Germline V CDR1 and CDR2: LNHNV, YYDKDF (reference sequence). The CDR3 spells CATSRGTGGYVLTF. The CDR3 nucleotides are TGTGCCACCAGCAGAGGGACAGGGGGTTACGTCCTGACTTTC.

This sequence joins TRBV30 and TRBJ2-3, with D possibly called TRBD1 or TRBD2 (5 bases each). V gave up 1 base and J gave up 0 bases, with 5 bases separating them. This CDR3 region has 13 residues. Germline CDR1 GTSNPN, CDR2 SVGIG (reference sequence). The CDR3 DNA reads TGTGCCTGGAGTGGGGGGAGCACAGATACGCAGTATTTT. Its translation: CAWSGGSTDTQYF. The whole variable domain, remainder taken from reference TRBV30 and TRBJ2-3, is SQTIHQWPATLVQPVGSPLSLECTVEGTSNPNLYWYRQAAGRGLQLLFYSVGIGQISSEVPQNLSASRPQDRQFILSSKKLLLSDSGFYLCAWSGGSTDTQYFGPGTRLTVL.

V and J are TRBV9 and TRBJ1-6, with D possibly matching TRBD1 (5 bases). CDR3 size: 16 residues. V was trimmed by 0 bases and J by 10 bases, leaving 17 bases between them. CDR1 SGDLS and CDR2 YYNGEE come from the germline V gene. CDR3 region: CASSVEREGTYSPLHF. CDR3 bases: TGTGCCAGCAGCGTAGAAAGAGAGGGGACTTACTCACCCCTCCACTTT.

V gene TRBV20-1 combines with J gene TRBJ2-1, with D possibly called TRBD1 or TRBD2 (5 bases each). Germline CDR1 and CDR2: DFQATT and SNEGSKA (reference sequence). The CDR3 totals 14 residues. The ends were cut back, 6 bases at V and 6 bases at J, with 18 bases in the middle. This CDR3 reads CSAPNQRGANEQFF. The CDR3 coding sequence is TGCAGTGCCCCGAACCAGAGGGGAGCCAATGAGCAGTTCTTC.

For this clonotype: A much larger clone differs by one base, so this may be a read error. The J gene is TRBJ1-6, the V gene TRBV5-6; D is uncertain. The CDR3 is 13 amino acids. Germline CDR1 reads SGHDT; CDR2 reads YYEEEE. CDR3 sequence: CASNLLPESPLHF. Here the CDR3 DNA reads TGTGCCAGCAACTTGTTACCCGAATCACCCCTCCACTTT.

This rearrangement joins TRBV9 to TRBJ2-1, with D perhaps TRBD1 (7 bases). This CDR3 has 18 residues. V dropped 3 bases and J dropped 6 bases, with 25 bases sitting between them. The germline V gene has CDR1 SGDLS and CDR2 YYNGEE. This CDR3 reads CASSGGQAKERRGNEQFF. CDR3 in DNA: TGTGCCAGCAGCGGAGGACAGGCCAAAGAGCGGAGGGGCAATGAGCAGTTCTTC. Together with reference TRBV9 and TRBJ2-1, the CDR3 gives the full variable domain: DSGVTQTPKHLITATGQRVTLRCSPRSGDLSVYWYQQSLDQGLQFLIQYYNGEERAKGNILERFSAQQFPDLHSELNLSSLELGDSALYFCASSGGQAKERRGNEQFFGPGTRLTVL.

In this sample, this clonotype turned up many times. The rearrangement links TRBV7-9 to TRBJ1-2, with a possible D match to TRBD1 (6 bases). The CDR3 has 12 amino acids. Germline V gene data show CDR1 as SEHNR and CDR2 as FQNEAQ (reference sequence). Deletions cut 5 bases from V and 8 bases from J, with 12 bases between. This CDR3 reads CASSKTGTGYTF. The CDR3 nucleotides are TGTGCCAGCAGCAAAACAGGGACGGGCTACACCTTC.

There are a few counts of this clonotype. The chain joins TRBV12-3 or TRBV12-4 to TRBJ1-5; D is unclear. The CDR3 sequence is 14 residues long. The V gene lost 3 bases and the J gene lost 3 bases, with 9 bases spanning the gap. The DNA for the CDR3 is TGTGCCAGCAGTTTGGTACAGACCAATCAGCCCCAGCATTTT. Its translation: CASSLVQTNQPQHF.

This clonotype has a count of ten or more. The chain uses TRBV29-1 and TRBJ2-5; a possible D gene is TRBD2 (5 bases). V was shortened by 1 base and J by 1 base, with 7 bases between the two germline ends. Germline values: CDR1 SQVTM, CDR2 ANQGSEA. CDR3 size: 13 residues. The CDR3 coding sequence is TGCAGCGTTGAAGGACTACTCCAAGAGACCCAGTACTTC. Amino acids: CSVEGLLQETQYF.

Concerning this clonotype itself: The junction does not match germline at one end; this may be a read error. The chain joins TRBV10-3 to TRBJ1-1; D remains ambiguous. This CDR3 is built from 14 residues. CDR1 is ENHRY and CDR2 is SYGVKD in the germline V gene. The CDR3 spells CDISDLGRHTEAFF. CDR3 nucleotide sequence: TGTGACATCAGCGACCTTGGGCGGCACACTGAAGCTTTCTTT.

This clonotype was counted ten times or more. The gene calls are TRBV29-1 and TRBJ2-1, with 8 bases identical to TRBD1. Looked up from germline, CDR1 is SQVTM and CDR2 is ANQGSEA. The CDR3 covers 13 residues. The trim removed 3 bases at V and 9 bases at J, leaving 7 bases unmatched. DNA for the CDR3: TGCAGCGTTGACCCGGACAGGGACAGTGAGCAGTTCTTC. Translated: CSVDPDRDSEQFF.